Reported below is one T cell receptor beta chain. The record originates from a study of T cells in Graves' hyperthyroidism and ophthalmopathy. Amplification of TCR beta CDR3 regions used RNA as the template. When the TCR CDR3 underwent first-round RT-PCR, the HTBI primer set was used. TCRdb itself ran the multiplex PCR reads through MiXCR, one entry per CDR3 protein. The sample contains more than 350,000 distinct CDR3 sequences, around 13% of which appear only once. J lost 6 bases, V lost 0 bases, and 9 bases had no gene match. The CDR3 runs 19 residues. Germline CDR1 reads LNHNV; CDR2 reads YYDKDF (reference sequence).

The chain recombines TRBV15 with TRBJ2-2, with TRBD2 matching 14 bases. This TCR was recovered from a woman aged 25 to 39 with Graves' ophthalmopathy. The sequenced sample consisted of blood. The chain's CDR3 is CATSRDIGTSGGRAGELFF. CDR3 nucleotides: TGTGCCACCAGCAGAGATATTGGGACTAGCGGGGGTAGGGCCGGGGAGCTGTTTTTT.